The 32 T cell receptor beta chains below all came from one sample that was sequenced in a study of regulatory T cells in long-lasting Graves disease. Time point reported: newly diagnosed GD, antithyroid drugs for less than 3 months. Construction of the TCR library relied on RNA isolated from PBMCs. Assembly of TCR beta libraries relied on iRepertoire HTBI primers together with Arm-PCR of CDR3 regions. TCRdb redid the calling of the multiplex PCR reads with MiXCR, one entry per CDR3 protein. The repertoire consists of about 320,000 distinct CDR3 sequences, with more than 15% occurring once and the leading ten covering less than 40%. Sequencing used peripheral blood mononuclear cells (PBMCs), obtained at new diagnosis, from a patient treated with antithyroid drugs. These receptors originate from a female donor with Graves disease.

The gene calls are TRBV20-1 and TRBJ2-5, with 13 bases fitting TRBD2. Germline V lookup: CDR1 DFQATT, CDR2 SNEGSKA (reference sequence). The CDR3 contains 13 residues. CDR3: CSGLAGDRETQYF. The CDR3 DNA sequence: TGCAGCGGACTAGCGGGAGATAGGGAGACCCAGTACTTC.

The genes are TRBV5-1 and TRBJ2-7; the D gene is possibly TRBD2 (6 bases). The germline CDR1 and CDR2 sequences are SGHRS and YFSETQ. The CDR3 is 15 amino acids. Trimming removed 5 bases from V and 2 bases from J, with 17 bases in between. In DNA form, the CDR3 reads TGCGCCAGCAGGGTAGAGCGGGTCCTGGCCTACGAGCAGTACTTC. Translation gives CASRVERVLAYEQYF.

This clonotype was detected ten times or more. The gene calls are TRBV10-3 and TRBJ2-2, with 7 bases that match TRBD1. CDR1 is ENHRY and CDR2 is SYGVKD in the germline V gene. V lost 8 bases, J lost 2 bases, and 8 bases stayed unmatched. CDR3 size: 15 residues. The CDR3 coding sequence is TGTGCCATCGGGACAGTCATCGTCAACACCGGGGAGCTGTTTTTT. Protein: CAIGTVIVNTGELFF.

This clonotype was seen ten or more times. The gene calls are TRBV7-2 and TRBJ1-1; D gene uncertain. Trimming removed 0 bases at V and 0 bases at J, with 5 bases between. CDR1 is SGHTA, CDR2 FQGNSA, per germline. CDR3 length: 14 amino acids. CDR3 sequence reads: CASSLALMNTEAFF. CDR3 nucleotides: TGTGCCAGCAGCTTAGCACTAATGAACACTGAAGCTTTCTTT.

This clonotype appeared many times. The chain recombines TRBV30 with TRBJ2-7, with TRBD1 as a possible D gene (7 bases). CDR1 is GTSNPN, CDR2 SVGIG, per germline (reference sequence). V was pared by 5 bases and J by 2 bases, with 13 bases between. This CDR3 is built from 13 residues. The CDR3 bases are TGTGCCTGGGCGGGACAGTGGACCTACGAGCAGTACTTC. Its translation is CAWAGQWTYEQYF.

This clonotype was counted ten times or more. The chain employs TRBV11-2 and TRBJ2-3; TRBD1 matches 12 bases. The J segment lost 6 bases and the V segment lost 1 base, leaving 5 bases of the junction unmatched. The CDR3 loop spans 16 amino acids. Germline loops: CDR1 SGHAT, CDR2 FQNNGV. As DNA, the CDR3 is TGTGCCAGCAGCTTAGCCGGGACAGGGGGCGGCGATACGCAGTATTTT. It is translated as CASSLAGTGGGDTQYF.

This clonotype was counted only a few times. A junction end diverges from the germline sequence, so it may reflect a read error. CDR3 in amino acids: CASSFRGVNTGEPFF. CDR3 coding DNA: TGTGCCAGCAGTTTCAGGGGGGTGAACACCGGGGAGCCGTTTTTT. V and J are TRBV12-3 or TRBV12-4 and TRBJ2-2, with D possibly being TRBD1 (7 bases). The CDR3 length is 15 residues.

This clonotype was observed at least ten times. One end of the junction fails to match germline, which may point to a read error. The chain employs TRBV9 and TRBJ1-6; D is uncertain. From germline, CDR1 is SGDLS and CDR2 YYNGEE. The CDR3 covers 17 residues. The CDR3 protein is CASSNQDGRGPGWVGFF. In DNA, the CDR3 is TGTGCCAGCAGTAACCAGGACGGCCGAGGGCCCGGGTGGGTCGGATTTTTT.

This clonotype was observed at least ten times. CDR3 coding DNA: TGTGCCAGCAGTGCAGGGCTAGGGTTCCACGAGCAGTACTTC. Protein product: CASSAGLGFHEQYF. V and J are TRBV6-1 and TRBJ2-7, with a tentative D call TRBD1 (5 bases). V was shortened by 4 bases and J by 5 bases, with 15 bases between the two germline ends. The CDR3 is 14 residues long. CDR1 MNHNS and CDR2 SASEGT come from the germline V gene.

This clonotype has a count of ten or more. The chain links TRBV12-3 or TRBV12-4 to TRBJ1-3; D call uncertain. CDR3 length equals 14 residues. V lost 9 bases and J 0 bases, leaving 12 bases between the germline ends. DNA of the CDR3: TGTGCCAGTGAAGCAGGCCTCTCTGGAAACACCATATATTTT. This codes for CASEAGLSGNTIYF.

Concerning this clonotype itself: Germline is not matched at one junction end, which may reflect a read error. The J gene is TRBJ2-6, the V gene TRBV5-1, with a tentative D call TRBD1 (5 bases). The CDR3 is made up of 12 amino acids. The V gene's germline CDR1 is SGHRS and CDR2 YFSETQ. Here the CDR3 DNA reads TGCGCCAGCAGCTCTGGGGCCAACGTCCCGACTTTC. It specifies CASSSGANVPTF. Full variable domain (outside the CDR3, taken from reference TRBV5-1 and TRBJ2-6): KAGVTQTPRYLIKTRGQQVTLSCSPISGHRSVSWYQQTPGQGLQFLFEYFSETQRNKGNFPGRFSGRQFSNSRSEMNVSTLELGDSALYLCASSSGANVPTFGAGSRLTVL.

This clonotype has more than one count but fewer than ten. V usage is TRBV12-3 or TRBV12-4 and J usage is TRBJ2-1, with D tentatively TRBD1 or TRBD2 (5 bases each). CDR3 size: 15 residues. V was trimmed by 7 bases and J by 4 bases, leaving 17 bases between them. The CDR3: CASNAPGRQYNEQFF. The CDR3 bases are TGTGCCAGCAACGCTCCGGGACGGCAATACAATGAGCAGTTCTTC.

This clonotype was detected ten times or more. The chain recombines TRBV11-2 with TRBJ2-1; the match to TRBD2 covers 10 bases. This CDR3 is 15 amino acids long. Per germline, CDR1 SGHAT and CDR2 FQNNGV. J gave up 4 bases and V 3 bases, and 3 bases lay outside the gene matches. This CDR3 is CASSFTSGVYNEQFF. The CDR3 nucleotides are TGTGCCAGCAGCTTCACTAGCGGGGTATACAATGAGCAGTTCTTC.

This clonotype was seen at least ten times. This chain joins TRBV9 and TRBJ2-7; no clear D. The V end was cut by 4 bases, the J end by 6 bases, with 20 bases between. Germline CDR1 SGDLS, CDR2 YYNGEE. The CDR3 covers 15 residues. The CDR3 region is CASSPRLVARREQYF. The CDR3 nucleotides read TGTGCCAGCAGCCCCCGGTTGGTCGCGAGGCGCGAGCAGTACTTC.

With regard to this clonotype: Germline and junction disagree at one end, which may indicate a read error. The chain employs TRBV12-3 or TRBV12-4 and TRBJ2-2; TRBD2 is a possible D gene (5 bases). The CDR3 has 12 residues. The CDR3 DNA is TGTGCCAGCAGTTTGGGTCCCGGGGAGCTGCTTTTT. Protein product: CASSLGPGELLF.

This clonotype was counted at least ten times. This chain joins TRBV7-2 and TRBJ2-7; D unclear. The CDR3 is made up of 17 amino acids. The germline V and J ends were trimmed by 3 bases and 1 base, with 19 bases remaining between them. Germline V gene lookup returns CDR1 SGHTA and CDR2 FQGNSA. The chain's CDR3 is CASSFGVVGFGSYEQYF. The CDR3 DNA reads as TGTGCCAGCAGCTTTGGGGTGGTGGGGTTTGGTTCCTACGAGCAGTACTTC.

This clonotype was detected many times. V and J are TRBV3-1 and TRBJ2-1; 8 nucleotides agree with TRBD2. J gave up 4 bases and V 4 bases, and 12 bases lay outside the gene matches. The CDR3 covers 17 residues. Germline V lookup: CDR1 LGHDT, CDR2 YNNKEL (reference sequence). The CDR3 spells CASSLHPGTRSYNEQFF. The CDR3 region has the DNA TGTGCCAGCAGCCTACATCCCGGGACTAGGTCTTACAATGAGCAGTTCTTC.

This clonotype was counted at least ten times. One junction end does not reproduce the germline sequence, and a read error may be involved. The rearrangement joins TRBV12-3 or TRBV12-4 to TRBJ1-1; D is unclear. The length of the CDR3 is 12 residues. The DNA of the CDR3 is TGTGCCAGCAGCTTAGTAGGGACTGAAGCTTTCTTT. Amino acid sequence: CASSLVGTEAFF.

Many counts were recorded for this clonotype. The chain uses TRBV30 and TRBJ1-5; 7 bases map to TRBD1. Germline V CDR1 and CDR2: GTSNPN, SVGIG (reference sequence). CDR3 length: 14 residues. V lost 1 base, J lost 7 bases, and 7 bases stayed unmatched. The CDR3 loop reads CAWSGGTVGQPQHF. As DNA, the CDR3 is TGTGCCTGGAGTGGGGGGACAGTTGGACAGCCCCAGCATTTT.

V gene TRBV3-1 combines with J gene TRBJ2-1, with D tentatively TRBD2 (7 bases). This CDR3 comprises 16 residues. CDR1 LGHDT and CDR2 YNNKEL come from the germline V gene (reference sequence). The V end lost 4 bases, the J end lost 2 bases, and 15 bases lay between the germline ends. CDR3 loop: CASSPGGGAAYNEQFF. The CDR3 bases are TGTGCCAGCAGCCCCGGAGGGGGGGCCGCCTACAATGAGCAGTTCTTC.

This clonotype was detected many times. This chain connects TRBV5-1 to TRBJ2-3; tentatively, D is TRBD2 (6 bases). Trimming removed 4 bases at V and 2 bases at J, with 20 bases between. Germline V gives CDR1 SGHRS, CDR2 YFSETQ. The length of the CDR3 is 17 residues. CDR3 DNA: TGCGCCAGCAGCGCATTAAAGGCTAGCGCGTTCACAGATACGCAGTATTTT. Encoded protein: CASSALKASAFTDTQYF.

This clonotype was recorded at least ten times. Germline is not matched at one junction end, which may reflect a read error. V is TRBV6-1 and J is TRBJ2-3; D remains unclear. Per germline, CDR1 MNHNS and CDR2 SASEGT. The CDR3 has 14 residues. The CDR3 nucleotides read TGTGCCAGCAGTGCTTCCCGTAGCAGAGATACGCAGTATTTT. As protein: CASSASRSRDTQYF.

There are a few counts of this clonotype. The chain joins TRBV3-1 to TRBJ2-1; 7 bases line up with TRBD2. The junction had 5 bases not matched to a gene; V was cut back by 5 bases and J by 7 bases. The length of the CDR3 is 13 residues. The germline gives CDR1 LGHDT, CDR2 YNNKEL (reference sequence). In nucleotides, the CDR3 is TGTGCCAGCAGCATGCTAGCGGATAATGAGCAGTTCTTC. It yields the protein CASSMLADNEQFF.

This clonotype was detected ten times or more. This chain uses TRBV6-1 with TRBJ2-5; possible D gene TRBD2, 6 bases. Trimming cost V 8 bases and J 4 bases, with 14 bases left between them. Germline V gene lookup returns CDR1 MNHNS and CDR2 SASEGT. The CDR3 covers 13 residues. The CDR3 is CASRKLGGETQYF. In DNA, the CDR3 is TGTGCCAGCCGAAAGTTGGGGGGAGAGACCCAGTACTTC.

This clonotype appeared many times. The genes are TRBV6-1 and TRBJ1-2; TRBD1 matches at 7 bases. V shed 7 bases, J shed 7 bases, and the junction held 15 bases outside the gene matches. CDR1 and CDR2 (germline): MNHNS, SASEGT. This CDR3 has 15 residues. The CDR3 nucleotides are TGTGCCAGCACCTTCGAGCCCCAGACAGGGCCTGGCTACACCTTC. Translated, it gives CASTFEPQTGPGYTF.

This clonotype was observed many times. V usage is TRBV24-1 and J usage is TRBJ2-1, with D uncertain. Germline-derived CDR1 and CDR2 are KGHDR and SFDVKD. Trimming pared 2 bases from V and 2 bases from J, leaving 15 bases between. The length of the CDR3 is 17 residues. The CDR3 nucleotides read TGTGCCACCAGTGATTCTCTACACAGCGTCCCCTACAATGAGCAGTTCTTC. Translated, it gives CATSDSLHSVPYNEQFF.

This clonotype has ten or more counts. This rearrangement joins TRBV6-1 to TRBJ2-5; D could derive from TRBD1 or TRBD2 (5 bases each). Trimming took 9 bases from V and 4 from J, leaving 21 bases between them. Germline loops: CDR1 MNHNS, CDR2 SASEGT. CDR3 length equals 15 residues. The CDR3 DNA sequence: TGTGCCAGTCATAACGAACCCCGTGGGGGAGAGACCCAGTACTTC. The encoded protein is CASHNEPRGGETQYF.

This clonotype was counted many times. The rearrangement links TRBV12-3 or TRBV12-4 to TRBJ2-3; D may be TRBD2 (5 bases). Trimming took 2 bases from V and 1 from J, leaving 16 bases between them. The CDR3 has 17 residues. CDR3 nucleotides: TGTGCCAGCAGTTTAAAAATTATGGCGGGTGGCACAGATACGCAGTATTTT. It yields the protein CASSLKIMAGGTDTQYF.

A single count supports this clonotype. Given the absence of the conserved phenylalanine or tryptophan at the CDR3 end, a read error is likely. This sequence joins TRBV4-1 and TRBJ1-5; D is unclear. This CDR3 contains 15 residues. V shed 0 bases and J shed 5 bases, with 11 bases lying between them. Germline-derived CDR1 and CDR2 are MGHRA and YSYEKL. The CDR3 DNA reads TGCGCCAGCAGCCAAGATCCCACGGGGTATCAGCCCCAGCATGTT. It codes for CASSQDPTGYQPQHV.

This chain links TRBV2 with TRBJ2-1, with D uncertain. Germline CDR1 is SNHLY and CDR2 is FYNNEI. The CDR3 totals 16 residues. V lost 4 bases and J 2 bases, leaving 15 bases between the germline ends. CDR3 DNA sequence: TGTGCCAGCAGTGTTATAGGATCACTTACCTACAATGAGCAGTTCTTC. Protein: CASSVIGSLTYNEQFF.

A remark on this clonotype: At one end, the junction sequence differs from germline, possibly due to a read error. The chain joins TRBV19 to TRBJ2-7; 8 bases map to TRBD2. This CDR3 spans 15 amino acids. The germline gives CDR1 LNHDA, CDR2 SQIVND (reference sequence). The CDR3 DNA follows: TGTGCCAGTGGTATGGGGCCTGCGGGAGGCTACGAGCAGTACTTC. As protein: CASGMGPAGGYEQYF.

This clonotype has at least ten counts. The rearrangement joins TRBV6-1 to TRBJ1-2; D gene ambiguous. V was clipped by 0 bases and J by 2 bases, with 7 bases between them. Germline CDR1 reads MNHNS; CDR2 reads SASEGT. The CDR3 is 14 residues long. The CDR3 spells CASSEAGLNYGYTF. CDR3 DNA sequence: TGTGCCAGCAGTGAAGCGGGTTTGAACTATGGCTACACCTTC.